This passage covers 27 T cell receptor beta chains from one sample sequenced in a study of blood T cell repertoires in COVID-19. Sequencing used immunoSEQ multiplex PCR; TCRdb keeps in-frame clones, though not all of them. This table holds 400,000 to 550,000 clones, about 85% found once. The sequencing sample was made of PBMCs or T cells enriched from blood (not recorded which). The receptor set was obtained from a woman younger than 30 with acute COVID-19.

The V and J genes are TRBV6-1 and TRBJ2-2; 14 bases fit TRBD2. The CDR3 loop spans 16 amino acids. CDR1 MNHNS and CDR2 SASEGT come from the germline V gene. Trimming at V came to 1 base and at J to 7 bases, leaving 2 bases not matched to a gene. CDR3: CASSEGTSGRFGELFF. The CDR3 DNA sequence: TGTGCCAGCAGTGAAGGGACTAGCGGGAGGTTCGGGGAGCTGTTTTTT.

This clone was seen a single time. The chain has TRBV24-1 and TRBJ1-5; 9 bases align to TRBD1. From germline, CDR1 is KGHDR and CDR2 SFDVKD. The CDR3 runs 14 residues. The J segment lost 5 bases and the V segment lost 4 bases, leaving 2 bases of the junction unmatched. CDR3: CATSDRDRDQPQHF. The CDR3 DNA reads TGTGCCACCAGTGACCGGGACAGGGATCAGCCCCAGCATTTT.

This clone was counted only a few times. The V gene is TRBV2, the J gene TRBJ1-6, with D perhaps matching TRBD1 (6 bases). Looked up from germline, CDR1 is SNHLY and CDR2 is FYNNEI. V shed 6 bases and J shed 6 bases, with 18 bases lying between them. The CDR3 extends over 16 amino acids. CDR3 DNA: TGTGCCAGCAGCCGGGACACGGTACGCGGTAATTCACCCCTCCACTTT. This codes for CASSRDTVRGNSPLHF.

The chain recombines TRBV11-2 with TRBJ2-3; TRBD1 aligns across 7 bases. The CDR3 has 14 residues. Germline trimming cut 6 bases from V and 4 bases from J; bases unmatched to any gene: 7. The V gene's germline CDR1 is SGHAT and CDR2 FQNNGV. The CDR3 sequence is CASRNDRVSDTQYF. DNA of the CDR3: TGTGCCAGCAGAAACGACAGGGTATCAGATACGCAGTATTTT.

This clone has a handful of counts. The chain has TRBV6-5 and TRBJ2-1, with 9 bases matching TRBD2. CDR1 is MNHEY and CDR2 is SVGAGI in the germline V gene. This CDR3 is 15 amino acids long. The V and J ends lost 4 bases and 8 bases, in that order; junction bases with no gene match: 9. The CDR3 sequence is CASSFPLAGGHEQFF. The DNA of the CDR3 is TGTGCCAGCAGTTTCCCACTAGCGGGCGGTCATGAGCAGTTCTTC.

This sequence joins TRBV9 and TRBJ2-6; 8 bases agree with TRBD1. V gave up 0 bases and J gave up 4 bases; unmatched junction bases: 3. The germline V gene has CDR1 SGDLS and CDR2 YYNGEE. The CDR3 runs 16 residues. The CDR3 DNA follows: TGTGCCAGCAGCGTAGTGCAGGGGGCGGGGGCCAACGTCCTGACTTTC. This codes for CASSVVQGAGANVLTF.

The J gene is TRBJ2-1, the V gene TRBV11-2, with D perhaps matching TRBD2 (6 bases). Trimming pared 2 bases from V and 6 bases from J, leaving 17 bases between. The CDR3 consists of 16 residues. Germline V gene sequence: CDR1 SGHAT, CDR2 FQNNGV. Here the CDR3 reads CASSLFGRDLINEQFF. The DNA of the CDR3 is TGTGCCAGCAGCTTATTCGGGCGGGACTTGATCAATGAGCAGTTCTTC.

The chain carries TRBV7-6 and TRBJ2-1, with D perhaps TRBD2 (6 bases). The V end was cut by 0 bases, the J end by 14 bases, with 14 bases between. Germline CDR1 and CDR2: SGHVS and FNYEAQ. The CDR3 spans 13 residues. DNA for the CDR3: TGTGCCAGCAGCTTAGCCTCTTTCGGGGAGGAGTTCTTC. It specifies CASSLASFGEEFF.

This clone was found once. The rearrangement joins TRBV9 to TRBJ2-7; possibly TRBD1 for D (6 bases). Germline V gene lookup returns CDR1 SGDLS and CDR2 YYNGEE. V was pared by 0 bases and J by 2 bases, with 12 bases between. The CDR3 sequence is 15 residues long. CDR3 amino acids: CASSVGDGTPYEQYF. CDR3 sequence (DNA): TGTGCCAGCAGCGTAGGTGACGGGACACCCTACGAGCAGTACTTC.

The V call is TRBV6-2 or TRBV6-3, the J call TRBJ2-3; 8 bases align to TRBD1. CDR1 is MNHEY, CDR2 SVGEGT, per germline. The CDR3 extends over 15 amino acids. The V segment lost 0 bases and the J segment 6 bases; nucleotides outside the gene matches: 5. CDR3 protein: CASSYSGQGWDTQYF. In DNA, the CDR3 is TGTGCCAGCAGTTACTCAGGACAGGGTTGGGATACGCAGTATTTT.

This clone was counted a few times. The rearrangement links TRBV7-2 to TRBJ1-4; the match to TRBD1 covers 8 bases. Germline CDR1 reads SGHTA; CDR2 reads FQGNSA. Trimming removed 10 bases from V and 8 bases from J; junction bases left unmatched: 12. CDR3 length: 14 residues. The CDR3 here is CATLPDRGGEKLFF. For the CDR3, the DNA is TGTGCCACCCTCCCTGACAGGGGTGGGGAAAAACTGTTTTTT.

This sequence joins TRBV12-5 and TRBJ2-5; 8 nucleotides align to TRBD2. The V segment lost 8 bases and the J segment 2 bases; nucleotides outside the gene matches: 4. This CDR3 is 13 amino acids long. Per the germline V gene, CDR1 is LGHNT and CDR2 is FRNRAP. In DNA form, the CDR3 reads TGTGCTAGTAGGCGGGGGGTACAAGAGACCCAGTACTTC. Translation gives CASRRGVQETQYF.

For this clone: At one of its ends the junction is not consistent with the germline gene, which may arise from a read error. This sequence joins TRBV7-7 and TRBJ1-1; D remains ambiguous. The CDR3 is 13 residues long. Per the germline V gene, CDR1 is SSHAT and CDR2 is FNYEAQ (reference sequence). The CDR3: CASSFTERTEAFF. The DNA for the CDR3 is TGTGCTAGCAGCTTCACAGAACGCACTGAAGCTTTCTTT.

The chain recombines TRBV6-5 with TRBJ1-2, with a tentative D call TRBD1 (6 bases). The V gene lost 6 bases and the J gene lost 4 bases, with 9 bases spanning the gap. Germline V CDR1 and CDR2: MNHEY, SVGAGI. This CDR3 contains 12 residues. CDR3 nucleotide sequence: TGTGCCAGCAGAACAGGGCCCTATGGCTACACCTTC. Translating gives CASRTGPYGYTF.

The chain uses TRBV2 and TRBJ1-2, with 8 positions matching TRBD1. The CDR3 is 13 residues long. Unmatched junction bases numbered 4, after V lost 6 bases and J lost 4 bases. In germline, CDR1 is SNHLY, CDR2 FYNNEI. CDR3 residues: CASRDRVGYGYTF. CDR3 in DNA: TGTGCCAGCAGGGACAGGGTTGGCTATGGCTACACCTTC.

This rearrangement joins TRBV12-5 to TRBJ1-4; 8 bases match TRBD1. Germline V CDR1 and CDR2: LGHNT, FRNRAP. The CDR3 covers 15 residues. J lost 10 bases, V lost 0 bases, and 7 bases had no gene match. The CDR3: CASGLVQGDRSKLFF. As DNA, the CDR3 is TGTGCTAGTGGTTTGGTACAGGGGGACAGATCAAAACTGTTTTTT.

J is TRBJ1-1 and V is TRBV9, with a tentative D call TRBD1 (6 bases). The CDR3 has 15 amino acids. The V end was cut by 0 bases, the J end by 0 bases, with 9 bases between. Germline CDR1 and CDR2: SGDLS and YYNGEE. The CDR3 here is CASSVVAGVNTEAFF. Written as DNA, the CDR3 is TGTGCCAGCAGCGTAGTGGCAGGGGTGAACACTGAAGCTTTCTTT.

V and J are TRBV7-6 and TRBJ2-7; 10 positions match TRBD2. After removal of 5 bases from V and 3 bases from J, the junction contained 16 bases not matched to a gene. This CDR3 contains 18 residues. The germline gives CDR1 SGHVS, CDR2 FNYEAQ. This CDR3 is CASSAGLANLSPYYEQYF. As DNA, the CDR3 is TGTGCCAGCAGCGCGGGACTAGCGAACCTCTCACCGTACTACGAGCAGTACTTC.

This chain uses TRBV6-2 or TRBV6-3 with TRBJ2-5, with 9 bases fitting TRBD2. Trimming took 4 bases from V and 2 from J; bases not matched to a gene: 8. This CDR3 is 16 amino acids long. CDR1 MNHEY and CDR2 SVGEGT come from the germline V gene. CDR3 protein: CASSSHPTSGQETQYF. DNA of the CDR3: TGTGCCAGCAGTTCCCACCCGACTAGCGGTCAAGAGACCCAGTACTTC.

This clone was detected once. This chain connects TRBV28 to TRBJ2-3, with unresolved D. This CDR3 spans 14 amino acids. Trimming removed 6 bases at V and 2 bases at J, with 12 bases between. Germline V gene lookup returns CDR1 MDHEN and CDR2 SYDVKM. DNA for the CDR3: TGTGCCAGCAGCCCTCTCACATTCACAGATACGCAGTATTTT. Encoded protein: CASSPLTFTDTQYF.

The chain combines TRBV28 with TRBJ2-7; maybe TRBD2 (5 bases). Germline-derived CDR1 and CDR2 are MDHEN and SYDVKM. The V gene lost 4 bases and the J gene lost 5 bases, with 12 bases spanning the gap. This CDR3 has 13 amino acids. In DNA form, the CDR3 reads TGTGCCAGCAGTTCCGGACGGGAACACGAGCAGTACTTC. It specifies CASSSGREHEQYF.

The chain couples TRBV15 to TRBJ2-3; 11 bases fit TRBD2. V lost 6 bases to trimming and J lost 4 bases; unmatched junction nucleotides: 3. Germline loops: CDR1 LNHNV, CDR2 YYDKDF (reference sequence). CDR3 length: 14 residues. The CDR3 DNA reads as TGTGCCACCAGTACTAGCGGGAGTGCAGATACGCAGTATTTT. This codes for CATSTSGSADTQYF.

This rearrangement joins TRBV18 to TRBJ2-3; 10 bases align to TRBD2. The CDR3 spans 17 residues. Germline V gene data show CDR1 as KGHSH and CDR2 as LQKENI. After removal of 3 bases from V and 2 bases from J, the junction contained 8 bases not matched to a gene. CDR3 in DNA: TGTGCCAGCTCACCCATAGGGGGGACTAGCGACACAGATACGCAGTATTTT. Residues: CASSPIGGTSDTDTQYF.

This chain joins TRBV5-1 and TRBJ2-5; the D gene is possibly TRBD1 (5 bases). Germline V gives CDR1 SGHRS, CDR2 YFSETQ. The CDR3 extends over 14 amino acids. The V end lost 0 bases, the J end lost 2 bases, and 8 bases lay between the germline ends. CDR3 nucleotide sequence: TGCGCCAGCAGCTTGGGGTCAGGGCAAGAGACCCAGTACTTC. This translates into CASSLGSGQETQYF.

V is TRBV30 and J is TRBJ2-7; 10 positions match TRBD2. Trimming took 1 base from V and 5 from J; bases not matched to a gene: 5. The CDR3 covers 14 residues. Germline CDR1 and CDR2: GTSNPN and SVGIG (reference sequence). The CDR3 loop reads CAWSAPSGSDEQYF. The CDR3 nucleotides are TGTGCCTGGAGTGCTCCTAGCGGGAGTGACGAGCAGTACTTC.

The CDR3 DNA sequence: TGTGCCACCACAGGGACCCCTAACTATGGCTACACCTTC. It is translated as CATTGTPNYGYTF. The chain employs TRBV19 and TRBJ1-2; possible D gene TRBD1, 6 bases. CDR1 and CDR2 from the germline V gene are LNHDA and SQIVND (reference sequence). V was shortened by 10 bases and J by 0 bases, with 12 bases between the two germline ends. There are 13 residues in the CDR3. Full variable domain (missing parts from reference TRBV19 and TRBJ1-2): DGGITQSPKYLFRKEGQNVTLSCEQNLNHDAMYWYRQDPGQGLRLIYYSQIVNDFQKGDIAEGYSVSREKKESFPLTVTSAQKNPTAFYLCATTGTPNYGYTFGSGTRLTVV.

The chain uses TRBV11-2 and TRBJ2-5; TRBD2 agrees at 12 bases. After removal of 3 bases from V and 5 bases from J, the junction contained 7 bases not matched to a gene. The germline CDR1 and CDR2 sequences are SGHAT and FQNNGV. This CDR3 has 16 residues. The CDR3 here is CASSFLTSGGGETQYF. The CDR3 DNA sequence: TGTGCCAGCAGCTTCCTGACTAGCGGGGGCGGCGAGACCCAGTACTTC.